This T cell receptor (beta chain) is drawn from a study of T cell responses to AZD1222 COVID-19 vaccine. Findings of the study overall: It was only after the peak T cell response that any repertoires were sampled. Reportedly, nearly half the spike-specific TCRs target unmutated variant regions. Most donors were white British and more were female, and clonal diversity was possibly underestimated. CD4 TCRs linked to vaccination spanned spike, dominating at 160-218 and 743-854.

Profiling relied on immunoSEQ multiplex PCR, and the TCRdb table lists in-frame clones only, not all of them. Of about 63,000 clones in the sample, roughly 85% were seen once. The CDR3 extends over 16 amino acids. Germline V gene data show CDR1 as SGHRS and CDR2 as YFSETQ. V was clipped by 0 bases and J by 5 bases; unmatched bases: 9. A word on this clone: Its antigen remains unknown.

This chain connects TRBV5-1 to TRBJ2-5; 8 bases match TRBD2. The sequence derives from an adult in good health. Material: peripheral blood, obtained on day 0 of AZD1222 vaccination. This CDR3 is CASSLVVAGGSETQYF. The CDR3 bases are TGCGCCAGCAGCTTGGTCGTTGCGGGGGGCTCGGAGACCCAGTACTTC.